Below, 8 T cell receptor beta chains from the same sample are listed, as sequenced in a study of blood T cell repertoires in COVID-19. Data came from immunoSEQ multiplex PCR; TCRdb stores just in-frame clones and leaves some out. The top ten clones hold over 0.7% of a sample with approximately 480,000 clones, about 91% of them seen once. Sequenced material: peripheral blood. Receptors originate from a man between 18 and 35 years old with COVID-19, enrolled during active disease.

The V gene is TRBV6-1, the J gene TRBJ1-6; 8 bases match TRBD1. After removal of 4 bases from V and 6 bases from J, the junction contained 2 bases not matched to a gene. The CDR3 covers 14 residues. Germline values: CDR1 MNHNS, CDR2 SASEGT. CDR3 sequence: CASSVGQGNSPLHF. Here the CDR3 DNA reads TGTGCCAGCAGTGTCGGACAGGGTAATTCACCCCTCCACTTT.

This clone was seen a single time. This rearrangement joins TRBV7-9 to TRBJ1-4; D is ambiguous. CDR3 length: 12 amino acids. V was pared by 5 bases and J by 8 bases, with 9 bases between. Germline assignment: CDR1 SEHNR and CDR2 FQNEAQ (reference sequence). In DNA form, the CDR3 reads TGTGCCAGCAGCGGACGGGAAGAAAAACTGTTTTTT. Amino acid sequence: CASSGREEKLFF.

This clone has only a few counts. The V gene is TRBV2, the J gene TRBJ1-1; D is unresolved. The CDR3 contains 14 residues. Germline V CDR1 and CDR2: SNHLY, FYNNEI. Between the trimmed V and J ends, which lost 3 bases and 0 bases, there was a span of 8 bases. Here the CDR3 reads CASSEEKLNTEAFF. The CDR3 nucleotides read TGTGCCAGCAGTGAGGAGAAATTGAACACTGAAGCTTTCTTT. Together with reference TRBV2 and TRBJ1-1, the CDR3 gives the full variable domain: EPEVTQTPSHQVTQMGQEVILRCVPISNHLYFYWYRQILGQKVEFLVSFYNNEISEKSEIFDDQFSVERPDGSNFTLKIRSTKLEDSAMYFCASSEEKLNTEAFFGQGTRLTVV.

In regard to this clone: Additional DNA sequences in this sample encode the identical CDR3. V gene TRBV29-1 combines with J gene TRBJ2-7, with D possibly TRBD2 on 6 matching bases. V was pared by 6 bases and J by 0 bases, with 9 bases between. CDR3 length equals 12 residues. Germline lookup yields CDR1 SQVTM and CDR2 ANQGSEA. CDR3 DNA: TGCAGCGTCGGGGACTCCTCCTACGAGCAGTACTTC. It specifies CSVGDSSYEQYF.

This sequence joins TRBV18 and TRBJ2-3, with 8 bases fitting TRBD2. CDR1 is KGHSH and CDR2 is LQKENI in the germline V gene. This CDR3 has 14 residues. The V segment lost 5 bases and the J segment 6 bases; nucleotides outside the gene matches: 7. The CDR3 spells CASSAGLGTDTQYF. CDR3 DNA: TGTGCCAGCTCAGCGGGACTAGGTACGGATACGCAGTATTTT.

The chain has TRBV7-9 and TRBJ2-6, with D possibly matching TRBD2 (5 bases). Germline CDR1 reads SEHNR; CDR2 reads FQNEAQ (reference sequence). Trimming removed 5 bases at V and 1 base at J, with 9 bases between. The CDR3 spans 15 residues. CDR3 region: CASSVGLSGANVLTF. DNA of the CDR3: TGTGCCAGCAGCGTCGGACTGTCTGGGGCCAACGTCCTGACTTTC.

This clone was seen a few times. The rearrangement joins TRBV12-3 or TRBV12-4 to TRBJ1-3, with 7 bases lining up with TRBD1. V was pared by 8 bases and J by 2 bases, with 3 bases of the junction left unmatched. The CDR3 is 13 amino acids. CDR3 nucleotides: TGTGCCAGCTACAGGGGAACTGGAAACACCATATATTTT. Residues: CASYRGTGNTIYF.

The chain uses TRBV4-1 and TRBJ2-3; D might be TRBD2 (7 bases). This CDR3 is built from 14 residues. Germline-derived CDR1 and CDR2 are MGHRA and YSYEKL. V was clipped by 1 base and J by 9 bases, with 14 bases between them. CDR3 bases: TGCGCCAGCAGCCAAGTCGGCGGGGGCGGAACGCAGTATTTT. Protein sequence: CASSQVGGGGTQYF.